This T cell receptor beta chain was sequenced in a study of blood T cell repertoires in COVID-19. Clones were sequenced by immunoSEQ multiplex PCR, and TCRdb holds only the in-frame ones, with some missing. The data contain some 430,000 clones, 90% of them singletons. The sequence derives from a man younger than 30 who had recovered from COVID-19. The sequencing input was PBMCs or T cells enriched from blood (not recorded which).

The DNA of the CDR3 is TGTGCCAGCATGCACACCGGGGACGAGCAGTACTTC. Its protein product is CASMHTGDEQYF. The V call is TRBV12-3 or TRBV12-4, the J call TRBJ2-7; a weak D match, TRBD2 (5 bases). Between the trimmed V and J ends, which lost 7 bases and 5 bases, there was a span of 12 bases. The CDR3 extends over 12 amino acids.